This TCR beta chain came from a study of blood T cell repertoires in COVID-19. Whole-study context: Donors in the United States, Italy and Spain gave samples during acute or convalescent COVID-19. T cells, B-cell-depleted T cells, or PBMCs supplied cDNA or gDNA.

This clone was counted a few times. The ends lost 1 base at V and 1 base at J; junction bases unmatched: 8. Germline assignment: CDR1 SGHRS and CDR2 YFSETQ. The CDR3 sequence is 17 residues long. Study processing details: Amplifying reference gene primers gave estimates of nucleated cell counts. TCRdb keeps only in-frame clones here, not all; method: immunoSEQ multiplex PCR. V and J calls and clone size are as listed in that table; D and trimming were resolved from the DNA. This sample has about 210,000 clones; roughly four fifths occur once, and the top ten carry about 12%. This clonotype was sampled from a woman aged 40 to 55 with acute or convalescent COVID-19. The chain links TRBV5-1 to TRBJ2-3, with 8 bases lining up with TRBD2. The sequencing input was peripheral blood. The CDR3 is CASSLLTGGRGTDTQYF. CDR3 nucleotides: TGCGCCAGCAGCTTGCTGACGGGGGGGCGGGGCACAGATACGCAGTATTTT.